Below are 9 T cell receptor beta chains sequenced from a single sample in a study of Graves' ophthalmopathy and Graves' hyperthyroidism. The authors amplified TCR beta CDR3 regions from RNA transcripts. Amplification began with first-round RT-PCR using HTBI primers, then second-round multiplex PCR was performed. TCRdb reprocessed the multiplex PCR reads with MiXCR, giving one entry per CDR3 protein. The sample lists about 400,000 distinct CDR3 sequences; roughly 15% were seen once. Source material: peripheral blood. The receptor source for this set is a woman under 30 with stable Graves' hyperthyroidism.

This clonotype showed up many times. The rearrangement joins TRBV6-2 or TRBV6-3 to TRBJ1-1; D gene ambiguous. V shed 5 bases and J shed 1 base, with 20 bases lying between them. The CDR3 contains 17 residues. Germline assignment: CDR1 MNHEY and CDR2 SVGEGT. The CDR3 loop reads CASSVGPPPLGNTEAFF. DNA for the CDR3: TGTGCCAGCAGTGTCGGGCCGCCCCCCCTCGGGAACACTGAAGCTTTCTTT.

This clonotype has a count of ten or more. The chain carries TRBV20-1 and TRBJ1-6; D is possibly TRBD1 (6 bases). Germline CDR1 DFQATT, CDR2 SNEGSKA (reference sequence). Trimming took off 4 bases at V and 0 bases at J, with 10 bases between the two ends. The CDR3 loop spans 15 amino acids. CDR3 coding DNA: TGCAGTGCTACCACAGGGAGCTCCTATAATTCACCCCTCCACTTT. As protein: CSATTGSSYNSPLHF.

This clonotype came up once. The CDR3 carries no conserved terminal phenylalanine or tryptophan, so it likely arises from a read error. J is TRBJ1-1 and V is TRBV2; D is unclear. The CDR3 is 15 residues long. CDR1 and CDR2 (germline): SNHLY, FYNNEI. Trimming shortened V by 8 bases and J by 3 bases, and 19 bases separated the two germline ends. The CDR3, as DNA: TGTGCCAGCGGATTATTTACAGCGGGTGACACTGAAGCTTTCTAT. This gives the protein CASGLFTAGDTEAFY.

The chain links TRBV6-1 to TRBJ2-1; TRBD1 agrees at 8 bases. The germline gives CDR1 MNHNS, CDR2 SASEGT. The CDR3 has 19 residues. V trimming: 6 bases; J trimming: 7 bases; junction bases outside the gene matches: 23. CDR3 region: CASRKPEISRGQRTNEQFF. The DNA of the CDR3 is TGTGCCAGCAGAAAGCCAGAAATTTCCAGGGGGCAGAGAACGAATGAGCAGTTCTTC.

This clonotype was detected many times. V usage is TRBV9 and J usage is TRBJ2-7; D might be TRBD1 (5 bases). The CDR3 is 13 amino acids. V gave up 1 base and J gave up 6 bases, with 11 bases separating them. Germline V gene data show CDR1 as SGDLS and CDR2 as YYNGEE. The CDR3 DNA follows: TGTGCCAGCAGCGTACTAAGGGGTGGCGAGCAGTACTTC. Protein sequence: CASSVLRGGEQYF.

There are many counts of this clonotype. The CDR3, as DNA: TGTGCCAGCAGCTCGGGGGGACAAGAGACCCAGTACTTC. It yields the protein CASSSGGQETQYF. The V gene is TRBV11-2, the J gene TRBJ2-5, with 7 bases that match TRBD2. The trim removed 4 bases at V and 2 bases at J, leaving 1 base unmatched. The CDR3 is 13 residues long. Germline CDR1 is SGHAT and CDR2 is FQNNGV. The variable domain in full, completed from reference TRBV11-2 and TRBJ2-5, reads EAGVAQSPRYKIIEKRQSVAFWCNPISGHATLYWYQQILGQGPKLLIQFQNNGVVDDSQLPKDRFSAERLKGVDSTLKIQPAKLEDSAVYLCASSSGGQETQYFGPGTRLLVL.

This clonotype was seen more than once but under ten times. The genes are TRBV7-9 and TRBJ2-2; no clear D. In germline, CDR1 is SEHNR, CDR2 FQNEAQ (reference sequence). V was pared by 5 bases and J by 7 bases, with 8 bases between. The CDR3 length is 12 residues. The CDR3 DNA is TGTGCCAGCAGCCAGCAAAGCGGGGAGCTGTTTTTT. Protein: CASSQQSGELFF.

This clonotype was counted at least ten times. The V gene is TRBV7-2, the J gene TRBJ1-2; 8 bases fit TRBD1. Germline V gives CDR1 SGHTA, CDR2 FQGNSA. V shed 5 bases, J shed 5 bases, and the junction held 7 bases outside the gene matches. The CDR3 runs 14 residues. CDR3 in amino acids: CASSLGQGEYGYTF. The CDR3, as DNA: TGTGCCAGCAGCCTCGGACAGGGAGAGTATGGCTACACCTTC. Full variable domain (outside the CDR3, taken from reference TRBV7-2 and TRBJ1-2): GAGVSQSPSNKVTEKGKDVELRCDPISGHTALYWYRQSLGQGLEFLIYFQGNSAPDKSGLPSDRFSAERTGGSVSTLTIQRTQQEDSAVYLCASSLGQGEYGYTFGSGTRLTVV.

This clonotype was found many times. The chain joins TRBV6-1 to TRBJ1-5; D might be TRBD1 (6 bases). CDR3 length: 15 residues. Germline V gene lookup returns CDR1 MNHNS and CDR2 SASEGT. Between the trimmed V and J ends, which lost 1 base and 7 bases, there was a span of 14 bases. The CDR3 loop is CASSEGYWGQQPQHF. The CDR3 bases are TGTGCCAGCAGTGAAGGGTACTGGGGGCAACAGCCCCAGCATTTT.